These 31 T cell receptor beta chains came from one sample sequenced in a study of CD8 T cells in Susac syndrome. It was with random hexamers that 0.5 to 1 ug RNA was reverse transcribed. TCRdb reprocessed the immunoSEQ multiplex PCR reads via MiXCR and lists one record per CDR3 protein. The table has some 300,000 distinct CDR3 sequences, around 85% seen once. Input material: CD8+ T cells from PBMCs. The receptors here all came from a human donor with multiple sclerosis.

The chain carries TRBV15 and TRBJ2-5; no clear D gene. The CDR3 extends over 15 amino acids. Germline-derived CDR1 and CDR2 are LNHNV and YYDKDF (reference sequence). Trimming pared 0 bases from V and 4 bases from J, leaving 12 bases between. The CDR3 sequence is CATSRDRRAGETQYF. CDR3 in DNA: TGTGCCACCAGCAGAGATAGGCGTGCAGGAGAGACCCAGTACTTC.

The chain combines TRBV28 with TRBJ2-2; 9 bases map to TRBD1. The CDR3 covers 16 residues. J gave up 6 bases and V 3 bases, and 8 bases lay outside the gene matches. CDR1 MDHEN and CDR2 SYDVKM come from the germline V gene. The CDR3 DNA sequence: TGTGCCAGCAGTTTCGGGGGACAGGGCCCCCCCGGGGAGCTGTTTTTT. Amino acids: CASSFGGQGPPGELFF.

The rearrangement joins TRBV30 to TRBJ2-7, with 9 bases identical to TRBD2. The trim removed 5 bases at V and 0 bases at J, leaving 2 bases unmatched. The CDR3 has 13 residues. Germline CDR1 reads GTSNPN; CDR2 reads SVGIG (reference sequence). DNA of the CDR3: TGTGCCTGGTGTAGCGGGAGCTCCTACGAGCAGTACTTC. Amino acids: CAWCSGSSYEQYF.

This chain's CDR3 is CASREQGYEQYF. The CDR3 DNA reads TGCGCCAGCAGGGAACAGGGATACGAGCAGTACTTC. This chain links TRBV5-1 with TRBJ2-7; a possible D gene is TRBD1 (6 bases). Trimming removed 5 bases at V and 4 bases at J, with 10 bases between. Per germline, CDR1 SGHRS and CDR2 YFSETQ. The CDR3 runs 12 residues.

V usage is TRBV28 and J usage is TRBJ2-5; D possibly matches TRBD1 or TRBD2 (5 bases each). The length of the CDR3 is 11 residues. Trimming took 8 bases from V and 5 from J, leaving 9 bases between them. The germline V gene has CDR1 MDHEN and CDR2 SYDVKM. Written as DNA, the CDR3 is TGTGCCAGCGGGACCCTGGAGACCCAGTACTTC. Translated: CASGTLETQYF.

Here the CDR3 reads CASSPTVWYEQYF. CDR3 nucleotides: TGTGCCAGCAGCCCCACAGTTTGGTACGAGCAGTACTTC. The J gene is TRBJ2-7, the V gene TRBV28, with D uncertain. Trimming left V 6 bases short and J 4 bases short, with 13 bases between. The V gene's germline CDR1 is MDHEN and CDR2 SYDVKM. This CDR3 region has 13 residues. Using reference TRBV28 and TRBJ2-7 for the parts outside the CDR3, the full variable domain is DVKVTQSSRYLVKRTGEKVFLECVQDMDHENMFWYRQDPGLGLRLIYFSYDVKMKEKGDIPEGYSVSREKKERFSLILESASTNQTSMYLCASSPTVWYEQYFGPGTRLTVT.

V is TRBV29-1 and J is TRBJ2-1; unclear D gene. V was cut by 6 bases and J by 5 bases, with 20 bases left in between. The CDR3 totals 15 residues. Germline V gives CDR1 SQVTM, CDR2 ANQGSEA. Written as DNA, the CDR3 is TGCAGCGTCCATCTCTCCCTGGAAACGCACAATGAGCAGTTCTTC. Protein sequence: CSVHLSLETHNEQFF.

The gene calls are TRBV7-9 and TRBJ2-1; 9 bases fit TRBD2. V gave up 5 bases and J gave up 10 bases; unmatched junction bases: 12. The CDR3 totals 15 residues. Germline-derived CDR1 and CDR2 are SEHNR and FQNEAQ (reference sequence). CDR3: CASSLRTSATMEQFF. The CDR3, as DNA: TGTGCCAGCAGCCTCAGGACTAGCGCCACAATGGAGCAGTTCTTC.

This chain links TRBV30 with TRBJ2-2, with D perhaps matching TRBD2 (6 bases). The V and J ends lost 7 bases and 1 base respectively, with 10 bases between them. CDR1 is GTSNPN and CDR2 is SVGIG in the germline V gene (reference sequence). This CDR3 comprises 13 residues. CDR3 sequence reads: CAYRLGNTGELFF. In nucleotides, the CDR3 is TGTGCCTACCGACTAGGGAACACCGGGGAGCTGTTTTTT.

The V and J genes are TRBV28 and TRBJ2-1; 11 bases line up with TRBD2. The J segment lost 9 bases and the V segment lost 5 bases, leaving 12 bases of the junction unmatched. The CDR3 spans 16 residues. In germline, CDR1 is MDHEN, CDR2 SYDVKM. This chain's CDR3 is CASSLELAGGLAEQFF. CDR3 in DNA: TGTGCCAGCAGTCTCGAATTAGCGGGAGGGTTGGCTGAGCAGTTCTTC.

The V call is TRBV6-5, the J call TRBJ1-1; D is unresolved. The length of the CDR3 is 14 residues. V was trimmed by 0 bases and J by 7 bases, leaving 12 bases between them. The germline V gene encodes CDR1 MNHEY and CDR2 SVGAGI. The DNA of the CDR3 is TGTGCCAGCAGTTACTCGACGGGCTCGGGTGAAGCTTTCTTT. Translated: CASSYSTGSGEAFF.

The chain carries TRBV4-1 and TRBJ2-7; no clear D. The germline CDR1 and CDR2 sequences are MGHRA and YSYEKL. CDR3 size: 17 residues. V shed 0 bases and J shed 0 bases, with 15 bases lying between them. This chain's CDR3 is CASSQDEPSVSSYEQYF. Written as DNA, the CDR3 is TGCGCCAGCAGCCAAGATGAACCCTCCGTAAGCTCCTACGAGCAGTACTTC.

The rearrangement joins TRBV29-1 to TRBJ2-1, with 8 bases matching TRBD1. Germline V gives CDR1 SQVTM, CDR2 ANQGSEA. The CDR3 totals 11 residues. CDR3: CCGQGPIEQFF. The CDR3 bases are TGCTGCGGACAGGGACCTATTGAGCAGTTCTTC.

As DNA, the CDR3 is TGTGCCAGCTTTACAGTGGGCACTGAAGCTTTCTTT. Its translation is CASFTVGTEAFF. This sequence joins TRBV4-2 and TRBJ1-1; no clear D. The CDR3 has 12 amino acids. V was cut by 8 bases and J by 4 bases, with 11 bases left in between. Looked up from germline, CDR1 is LGHNA and CDR2 is YNFKEQ.

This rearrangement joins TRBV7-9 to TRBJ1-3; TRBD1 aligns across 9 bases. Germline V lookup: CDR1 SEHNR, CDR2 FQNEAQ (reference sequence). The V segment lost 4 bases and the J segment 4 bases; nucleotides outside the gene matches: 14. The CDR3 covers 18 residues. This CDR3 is CASSSILKTGGEGNTIYF. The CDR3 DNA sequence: TGTGCCAGCAGCTCGATATTGAAGACAGGGGGAGAAGGAAACACCATATATTTT.

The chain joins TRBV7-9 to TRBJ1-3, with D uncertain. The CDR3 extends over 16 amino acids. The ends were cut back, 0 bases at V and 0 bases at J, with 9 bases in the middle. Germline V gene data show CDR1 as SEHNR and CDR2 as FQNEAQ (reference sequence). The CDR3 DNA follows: TGTGCCAGCAGCTTAGCGGCAGAGAGCTCTGGAAACACCATATATTTT. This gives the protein CASSLAAESSGNTIYF.

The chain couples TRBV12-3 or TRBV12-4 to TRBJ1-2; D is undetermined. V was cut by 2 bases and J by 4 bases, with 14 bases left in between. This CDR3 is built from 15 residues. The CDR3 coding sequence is TGTGCCAGCAGTTTATACCTCCGGGATCTCTATGGCTACACCTTC. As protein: CASSLYLRDLYGYTF.

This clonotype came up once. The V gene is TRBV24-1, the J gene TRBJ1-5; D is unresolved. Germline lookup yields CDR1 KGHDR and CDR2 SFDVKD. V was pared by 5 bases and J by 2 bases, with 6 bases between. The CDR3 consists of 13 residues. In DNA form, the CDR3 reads TGTGCCACCAGTGTGCAGGGCAATCAGCCCCAGCATTTT. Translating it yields CATSVQGNQPQHF.

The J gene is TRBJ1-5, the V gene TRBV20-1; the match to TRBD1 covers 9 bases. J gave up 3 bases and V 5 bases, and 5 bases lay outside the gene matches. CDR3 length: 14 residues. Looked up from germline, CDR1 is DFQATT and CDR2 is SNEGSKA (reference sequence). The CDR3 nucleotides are TGCAGTGCTGATGACAGGGGGTACAATCAGCCCCAGCATTTT. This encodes CSADDRGYNQPQHF.

CDR3 region: CASNLQVGGSDSETQYF. The CDR3 DNA follows: TGTGCCAGCAATCTTCAGGTTGGCGGGAGTGACAGCGAGACCCAGTACTTC. The V and J genes are TRBV28 and TRBJ2-5; 7 bases fit TRBD2. The germline V gene encodes CDR1 MDHEN and CDR2 SYDVKM. With V trimmed by 7 bases and J by 5 bases, 19 bases remained unmatched. This CDR3 is built from 17 residues.

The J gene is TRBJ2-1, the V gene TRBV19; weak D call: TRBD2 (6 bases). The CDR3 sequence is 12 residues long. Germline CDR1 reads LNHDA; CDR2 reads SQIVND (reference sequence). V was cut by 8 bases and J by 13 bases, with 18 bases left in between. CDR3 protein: CASALGGLPQFF. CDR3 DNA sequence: TGTGCCAGTGCCCTTGGGGGACTCCCCCAGTTCTTC.

The DNA for the CDR3 is TGTGCCAGCAGCTTGGCGGCAGCTCTGCAGCCCCAGCATTTT. Translated: CASSLAAALQPQHF. The V and J genes are TRBV5-6 and TRBJ1-5; no firm D call. CDR1 and CDR2 from the germline V gene are SGHDT and YYEEEE. Trimming removed 0 bases from V and 7 bases from J, with 11 bases in between. The CDR3 spans 14 residues.

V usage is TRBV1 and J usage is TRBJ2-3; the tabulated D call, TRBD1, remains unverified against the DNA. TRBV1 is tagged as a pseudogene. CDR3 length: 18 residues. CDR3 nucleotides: TGCACCAGCAGCCAAGACGAGAGAGACAGGGGGCCGACAGATACGCAGTATTTT. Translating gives CTSSQDERDRGPTDTQYF.

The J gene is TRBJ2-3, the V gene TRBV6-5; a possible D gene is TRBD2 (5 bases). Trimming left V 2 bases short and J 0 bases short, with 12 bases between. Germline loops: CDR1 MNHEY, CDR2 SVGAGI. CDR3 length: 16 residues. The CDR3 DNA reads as TGTGCCAGCAGTTACACTAGGACCCCCAGCACAGATACGCAGTATTTT. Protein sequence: CASSYTRTPSTDTQYF.

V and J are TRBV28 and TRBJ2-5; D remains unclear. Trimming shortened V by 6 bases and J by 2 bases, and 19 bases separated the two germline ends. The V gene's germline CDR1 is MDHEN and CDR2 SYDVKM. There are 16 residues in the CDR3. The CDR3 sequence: CASSPIPRGGQETQYF. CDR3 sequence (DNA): TGTGCCAGCAGCCCTATCCCCCGTGGCGGACAAGAGACCCAGTACTTC.

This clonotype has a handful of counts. CDR3 coding DNA: TGCGCCAGCAGCCAAGATCGGGACTCTGGGGCCAACGTCCTGACTTTC. It yields the protein CASSQDRDSGANVLTF. V is TRBV4-3 and J is TRBJ2-6; possible D gene TRBD2, 5 bases. This CDR3 is 16 amino acids long. With 0 bases removed from V and 0 bases from J, the gap between germline ends came to 6 bases. Germline V gene data show CDR1 as LGHNA and CDR2 as YSLEER.

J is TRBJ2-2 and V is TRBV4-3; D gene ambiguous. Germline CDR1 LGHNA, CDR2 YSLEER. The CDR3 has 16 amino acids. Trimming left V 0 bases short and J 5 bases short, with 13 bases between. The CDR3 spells CASSQDVGWVTGELFF. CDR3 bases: TGCGCCAGCAGCCAAGATGTGGGATGGGTGACCGGGGAGCTGTTTTTT.

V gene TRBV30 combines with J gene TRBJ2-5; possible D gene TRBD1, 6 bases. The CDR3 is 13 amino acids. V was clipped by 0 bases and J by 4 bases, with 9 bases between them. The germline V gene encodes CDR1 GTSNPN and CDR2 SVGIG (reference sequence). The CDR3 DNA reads TGTGCCTGGAGTGTTTCCAGGGGAGAGACCCAGTACTTC. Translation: CAWSVSRGETQYF.

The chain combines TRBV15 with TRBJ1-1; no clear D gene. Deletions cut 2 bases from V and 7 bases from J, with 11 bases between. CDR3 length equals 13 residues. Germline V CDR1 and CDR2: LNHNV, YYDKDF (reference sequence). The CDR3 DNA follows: TGTGCCACCAGCAGAAGTGAGTTAATTGAAGCTTTCTTT. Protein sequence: CATSRSELIEAFF.

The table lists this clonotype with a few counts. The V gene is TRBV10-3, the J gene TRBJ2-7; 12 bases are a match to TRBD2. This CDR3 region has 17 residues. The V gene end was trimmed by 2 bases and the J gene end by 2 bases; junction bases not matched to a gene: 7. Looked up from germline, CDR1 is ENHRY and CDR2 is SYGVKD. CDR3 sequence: CAISEPIGLAGPYEQYF. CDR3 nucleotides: TGTGCCATCAGTGAGCCGATAGGACTAGCGGGACCCTACGAGCAGTACTTC.

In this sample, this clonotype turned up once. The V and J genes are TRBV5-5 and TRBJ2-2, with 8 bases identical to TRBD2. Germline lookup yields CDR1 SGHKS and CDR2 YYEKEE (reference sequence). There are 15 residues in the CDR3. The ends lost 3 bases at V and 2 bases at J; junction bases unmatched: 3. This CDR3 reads CASSSGTSNTGELFF. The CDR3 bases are TGTGCCAGCAGCTCCGGGACTAGTAACACCGGGGAGCTGTTTTTT. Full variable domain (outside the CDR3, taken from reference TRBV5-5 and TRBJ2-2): DAGVTQSPTHLIKTRGQQVTLRCSPISGHKSVSWYQQVLGQGPQFIFQYYEKEERGRGNFPDRFSARQFPNYSSELNVNALLLGDSALYLCASSSGTSNTGELFFGEGSRLTVL.